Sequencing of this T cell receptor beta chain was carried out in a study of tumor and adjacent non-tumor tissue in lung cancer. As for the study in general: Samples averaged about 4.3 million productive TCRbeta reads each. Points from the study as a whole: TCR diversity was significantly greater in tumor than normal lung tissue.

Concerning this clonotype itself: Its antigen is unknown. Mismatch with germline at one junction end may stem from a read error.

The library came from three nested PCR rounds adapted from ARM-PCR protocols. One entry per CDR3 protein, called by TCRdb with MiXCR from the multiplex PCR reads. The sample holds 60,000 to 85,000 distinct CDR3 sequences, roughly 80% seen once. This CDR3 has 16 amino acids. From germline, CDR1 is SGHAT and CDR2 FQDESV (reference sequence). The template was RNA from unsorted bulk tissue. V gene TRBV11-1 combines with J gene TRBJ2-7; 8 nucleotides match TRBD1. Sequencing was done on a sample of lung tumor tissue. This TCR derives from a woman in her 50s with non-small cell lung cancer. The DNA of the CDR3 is TGTGTCAGCAGCTATCCCAGGGGGCAGCAGGAGGCCGAGCAGTACTTC. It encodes CVSSYPRGQQEAEQYF.